This entry is about one T cell receptor (beta chain). The identical CDR3 is also encoded by other nucleotide sequences in the sample. This entry is derived from a study of blood T cell repertoires in COVID-19. Study information: Spain, Italy and the United States supplied samples that represented acute and convalescent COVID-19. PBMCs, B-cell-depleted T cells, or T cells provided the cDNA or gDNA that made up the material.

Germline CDR1 SGDLS, CDR2 YYNGEE. This CDR3 has 14 residues. V lost 3 bases and J lost 1; bases outside the gene matches: 3. In the study's own analysis: Counts of nucleated cells, estimated from reference gene primer amplification, were obtained. TCRdb's copy holds only in-frame clones and misses some; the assay was immunoSEQ multiplex PCR. The DNA gave D and trimming, while V, J and clone size come from that table. The sample includes roughly 300,000 clones, approximately 87% seen only once; the top ten take about 8%. Source material: peripheral blood. This chain links TRBV9 with TRBJ2-7, with TRBD2 matching 8 bases. This receptor was obtained from a woman between 50 and 59 years old who had recovered from COVID-19. The CDR3 DNA sequence: TGTGCCAGCAGCGCCGGGACTAGTTCCTACGAGCAGTACTTC. Translating gives CASSAGTSSYEQYF.